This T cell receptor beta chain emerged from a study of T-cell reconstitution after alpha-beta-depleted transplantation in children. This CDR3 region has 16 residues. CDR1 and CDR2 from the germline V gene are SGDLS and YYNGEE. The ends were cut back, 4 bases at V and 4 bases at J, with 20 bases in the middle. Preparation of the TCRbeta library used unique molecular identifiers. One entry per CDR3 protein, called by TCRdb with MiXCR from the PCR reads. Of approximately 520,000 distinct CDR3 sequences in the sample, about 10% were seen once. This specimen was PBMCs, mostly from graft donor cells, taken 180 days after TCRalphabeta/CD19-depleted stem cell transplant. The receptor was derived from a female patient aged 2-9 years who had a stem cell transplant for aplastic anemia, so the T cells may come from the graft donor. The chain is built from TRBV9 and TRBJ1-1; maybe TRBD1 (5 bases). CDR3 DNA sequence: TGTGCCAGCAGCAATGGGCTCAACCGGGGCGGCACTGAAGCTTTCTTT. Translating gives CASSNGLNRGGTEAFF.